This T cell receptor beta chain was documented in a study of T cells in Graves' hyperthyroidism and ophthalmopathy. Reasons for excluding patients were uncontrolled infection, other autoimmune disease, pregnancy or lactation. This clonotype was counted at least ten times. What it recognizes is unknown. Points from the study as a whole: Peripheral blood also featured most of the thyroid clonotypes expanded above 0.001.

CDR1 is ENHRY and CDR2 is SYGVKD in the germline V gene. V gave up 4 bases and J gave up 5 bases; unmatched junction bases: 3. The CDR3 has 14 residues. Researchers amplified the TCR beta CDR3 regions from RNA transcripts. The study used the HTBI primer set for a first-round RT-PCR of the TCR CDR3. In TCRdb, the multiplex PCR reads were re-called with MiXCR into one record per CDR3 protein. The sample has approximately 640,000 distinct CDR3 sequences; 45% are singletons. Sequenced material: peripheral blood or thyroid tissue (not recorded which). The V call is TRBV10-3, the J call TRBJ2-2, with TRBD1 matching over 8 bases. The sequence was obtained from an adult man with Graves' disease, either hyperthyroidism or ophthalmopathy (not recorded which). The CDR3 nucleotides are TGTGCCATCAGTGTAAACAGGGGGACCGGGGAGCTGTTTTTT. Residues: CAISVNRGTGELFF.